Listed here is a single T cell receptor (beta chain). Its specificity is not known. Here immunoSEQ multiplex PCR was the method, and the copy in TCRdb shows in-frame clones only, minus some. The table lists 300,000 to 400,000 clones, 90% of them singletons, with around 5% in the top ten. Treatment denoted: around 19 received Ad26.COV2.S at low or high dose, single or two shots; several received placebo; per-sample allocation not given. Sample collection was performed on day 63 after the first vaccine or placebo injection. The CDR3 is made up of 13 amino acids. Germline lookup yields CDR1 SGHKS and CDR2 YYEKEE (reference sequence). Trimming removed 6 bases at V and 4 bases at J, with 13 bases between. The source of the sample is a study of Ad26.COV2.S vaccination and SARS-CoV-2 variants. Looking at the study overall: The vaccine Ad26.COV2.S was put into the muscle once, or twice with 56 days between.

Overall study findings and caveats: Analytic work on TCR breadth and depth might have understated the full extent of total T cell responses. The study found similar non-spike TCR breadth in vaccine and placebo recipients.

The material sequenced was peripheral blood, taken in a trial of Ad26.COV2.S vaccine versus placebo. This sequence was found in a person aged 18 to 65 who received the Ad26.COV2.S COVID-19 vaccine or a placebo. V and J are TRBV5-5 and TRBJ1-2; TRBD1 is a possible D gene (6 bases). CDR3 sequence reads: CASTSMDSYGYTF. The CDR3 DNA reads TGTGCCAGCACCTCCATGGACAGCTATGGCTACACCTTC.